This TCR beta chain came from a study of blood T cell repertoires in COVID-19 (dated by TCRdb to 2018 to 2020). In the study overall: Collaborator samples came from the United States, Italy and Spain and covered acute and convalescent phases of COVID-19. The material from the prospective study consisted of cDNA or gDNA derived from T cells, B-cell-depleted T cells, or PBMCs. The dataset comprised deeply sampled blood TCRbeta repertoires from subjects exposed to, actively infected with, or recovered from COVID-19. The repertoires were made available in a free public database intended to serve as a resource for research on the immune response to SARS-CoV-2. Samples came from the ongoing ImmuneRACE study (first 160 participants) plus 1,254 subjects from 6 global collaborators. A de-identified subject ID, COVID-19 status, age in years and sex were almost always included in the sample metadata. Where available, HLA class I and class II types were obtained from metadata supplied by the sample provider rather than from assay-based typing.

Each collaborating institution followed its own protocols to collect whole blood in K2EDTA tubes. For TCRbeta analysis, collaborators shipped samples as frozen whole blood, isolated PBMCs, or DNA extracted from either of those sample types. Points on this clone: This receptor's antigen is unknown. No per-base quality is available; no much larger clone lies one base away.

What the work shows at the level of the full study, not this receptor alone: Clinical and demographic metadata were provided uncurated, with the amount varying by source and participant.

TCRbeta CDR3 regions were amplified from genomic DNA by means of the immunoSEQ Assay, a bias-controlled multiplex PCR. For the original study's pipeline: Within the assay, amplification of reference gene primers was used to estimate how many nucleated cells each sample contained. To quantify the absolute abundance of each unique TCRbeta CDR3 rearrangement, sequence reads were collapsed and filtered. For each sample, productive Simpson clonality was calculated as the square root of Simpson's diversity index over productive rearrangements. In its TCRdb copy, this immuneACCESS table keeps in-frame sequences only and misses some clones. Where compared with another copy, unresolved V genes explain less than half of these, and the others have no known cause. D and trimming were read from the DNA, whereas the V and J calls and clone size are those reported in that table. Across this sample there are about 250,000 clones, with about 80% seen only once. The ten largest clones take up about 9.6% of the sample.

From the germline V gene, CDR1 is KGHSH and CDR2 is LQKENI. The germline V and J ends show losses of 5 bases and 4 bases respectively, and no gene match explains 15 bases of the junction. The CDR3 starts with the cysteine, ends with the phenylalanine, and has 18 residues. Just CDR3 DNA is preserved here, 54 bases in frame from base 1. This TCR derives from a man older than 75 with acute or convalescent COVID-19. The chain employs TRBV18 and TRBJ2-2; 8 central nucleotides agree with TRBD1. The sequenced sample consisted of peripheral blood. The DNA sequence is TGTGCCAGCTCAAACTCCGGGACAGGAGCTACTAGCACCGGGGAGCTGTTTTTT. Its protein is CASSNSGTGATSTGELFF.